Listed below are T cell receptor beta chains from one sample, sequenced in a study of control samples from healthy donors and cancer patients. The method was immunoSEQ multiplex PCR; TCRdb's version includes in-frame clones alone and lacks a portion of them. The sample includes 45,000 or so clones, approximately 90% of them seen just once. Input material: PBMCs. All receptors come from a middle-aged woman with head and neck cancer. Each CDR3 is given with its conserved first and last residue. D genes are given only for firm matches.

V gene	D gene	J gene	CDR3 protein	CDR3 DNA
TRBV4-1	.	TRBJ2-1	CASSLQPSTASSYNEQFF	TGCGCCAGCAGCCTCCAGCCCTCTACCGCCTCCTCATACAATGAGCAGTTCTTC
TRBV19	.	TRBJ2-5	CASSPLLQETQYF	TGTGCCAGTAGTCCCCTCCTCCAAGAGACCCAGTACTTC
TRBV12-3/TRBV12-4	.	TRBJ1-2	CASRPPGSYGYTF	TGTGCCAGCAGGCCCCCGGGCAGTTATGGCTACACCTTC
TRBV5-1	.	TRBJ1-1	CASSLGQATGMAEAFF	TGCGCCAGCAGCTTGGGACAGGCTACGGGAATGGCTGAAGCTTTCTTT
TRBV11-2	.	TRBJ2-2	CASSSSGPGPGELFF	TGTGCCAGCAGCTCCTCAGGCCCCGGCCCCGGGGAGCTGTTTTTT
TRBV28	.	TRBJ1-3	CASSLLAGPSGNTIYF	TGTGCCAGCAGTTTATTAGCGGGGCCCTCTGGAAACACCATATATTTT
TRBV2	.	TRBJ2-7	CASSGGMALEQYF	TGTGCCAGCAGTGGGGGGATGGCTCTCGAGCAGTACTTC
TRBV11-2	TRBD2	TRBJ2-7	CASSLESSGSYEQYF	TGTGCCAGCAGCTTAGAGTCTAGCGGGTCCTACGAGCAGTACTTC
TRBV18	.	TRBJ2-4	CASSLRQDAPAKNIQYF	TGTGCCAGCTCACTAAGACAGGACGCTCCAGCCAAAAACATTCAGTACTTC
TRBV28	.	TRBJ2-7	CASSLPLREQYF	TGTGCCAGCAGTCTACCCCTGAGGGAGCAGTACTTC